This T cell receptor beta chain was identified in a study of beta chain features in type 1 diabetes. Study results and limitations: Patients' naive, central memory and regulatory TCRB repertoires appeared more alike than those of healthy donors. Overrepresentation of cells with high TCR expression could result from cDNA sequencing. Among all four CD4+ subsets, Type 1 diabetes patients had TCRB CDR3s that were moderately but significantly shorter.

What was sequenced were expressed TCRB transcripts, since all of the isolated RNA had been reverse transcribed. Assay: immunoSEQ multiplex PCR; the TCRdb copy retains only in-frame clones and omits some. The profile shows around 260,000 clones, approximately 25% of them singletons. This clone was detected a few times. Its antigen remains unknown. Input material: naive CD4+ T cells from blood. The clonotype was recovered from a woman aged 25 to 39 with type 1 diabetes.

The DNA of the CDR3 is TGCAGCGTATGTTTAACAGGGGGCTCAGACACTGAAGCTTTCTTT. Translated: CSVCLTGGSDTEAFF. The chain recombines TRBV29-1 with TRBJ1-1; TRBD1 matches at 9 bases. The CDR3 runs to 15 residues. V lost 6 bases to trimming and J lost 3 bases; unmatched junction nucleotides: 11. The V gene's germline CDR1 is SQVTM and CDR2 ANQGSEA.